The clone carrying this T cell receptor (beta chain) has a count of ten or more. These data originate in a study of T-cell reconstitution after alpha-beta-depleted transplantation in children. In germline, CDR1 is SGHRS, CDR2 YFSETQ. The CDR3 consists of 12 residues. Trimming removed 0 bases at V and 4 bases at J, with 4 bases between. Preparing the TCRbeta library involved the use of unique molecular identifiers. TCRdb recomputed calls from the PCR reads with MiXCR, one row per CDR3 protein. The table lists roughly 610,000 distinct CDR3 sequences, approximately 10% of them singletons, with roughly 3.9% in the top ten.

This chain links TRBV5-1 with TRBJ1-2; D is uncertain. This receptor was taken from a human donor who donated a stem cell graft to a child with acute myeloid leukemia. Material: PBMCs from the stem cell graft donor, obtained from the stem cell graft. The CDR3 is CASSLEGYGYTF. The CDR3 DNA reads TGCGCCAGCAGCTTGGAGGGCTATGGCTACACCTTC.